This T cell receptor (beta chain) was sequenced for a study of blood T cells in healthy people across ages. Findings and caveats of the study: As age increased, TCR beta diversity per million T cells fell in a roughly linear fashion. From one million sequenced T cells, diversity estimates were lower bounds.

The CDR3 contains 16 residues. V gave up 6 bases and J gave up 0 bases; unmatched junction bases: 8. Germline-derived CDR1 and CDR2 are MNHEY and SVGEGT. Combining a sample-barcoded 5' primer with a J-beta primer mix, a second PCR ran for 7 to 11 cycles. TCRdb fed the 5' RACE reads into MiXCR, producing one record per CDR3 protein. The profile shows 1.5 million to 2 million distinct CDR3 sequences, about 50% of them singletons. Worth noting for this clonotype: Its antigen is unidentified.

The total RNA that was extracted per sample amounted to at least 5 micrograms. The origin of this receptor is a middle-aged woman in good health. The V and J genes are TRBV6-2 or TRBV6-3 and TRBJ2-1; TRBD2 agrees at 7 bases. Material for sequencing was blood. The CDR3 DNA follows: TGTGCCAGCAGAACTCAAAGCGGGGTCTCCTACAATGAGCAGTTCTTC. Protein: CASRTQSGVSYNEQFF.